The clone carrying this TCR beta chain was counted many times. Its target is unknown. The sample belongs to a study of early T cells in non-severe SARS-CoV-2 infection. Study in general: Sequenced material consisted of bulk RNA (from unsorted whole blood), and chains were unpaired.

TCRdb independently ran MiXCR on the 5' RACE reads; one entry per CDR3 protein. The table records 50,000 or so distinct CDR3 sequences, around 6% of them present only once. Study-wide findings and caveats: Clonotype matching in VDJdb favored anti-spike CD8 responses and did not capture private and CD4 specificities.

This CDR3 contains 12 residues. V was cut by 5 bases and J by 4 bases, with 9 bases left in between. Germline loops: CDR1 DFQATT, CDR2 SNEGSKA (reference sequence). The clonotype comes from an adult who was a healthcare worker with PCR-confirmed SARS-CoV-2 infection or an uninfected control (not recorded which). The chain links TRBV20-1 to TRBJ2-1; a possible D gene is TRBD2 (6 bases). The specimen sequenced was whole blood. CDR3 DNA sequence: TGCAGTGCTCCCGGGGGTTACAATGAGCAGTTCTTC. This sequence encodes CSAPGGYNEQFF.